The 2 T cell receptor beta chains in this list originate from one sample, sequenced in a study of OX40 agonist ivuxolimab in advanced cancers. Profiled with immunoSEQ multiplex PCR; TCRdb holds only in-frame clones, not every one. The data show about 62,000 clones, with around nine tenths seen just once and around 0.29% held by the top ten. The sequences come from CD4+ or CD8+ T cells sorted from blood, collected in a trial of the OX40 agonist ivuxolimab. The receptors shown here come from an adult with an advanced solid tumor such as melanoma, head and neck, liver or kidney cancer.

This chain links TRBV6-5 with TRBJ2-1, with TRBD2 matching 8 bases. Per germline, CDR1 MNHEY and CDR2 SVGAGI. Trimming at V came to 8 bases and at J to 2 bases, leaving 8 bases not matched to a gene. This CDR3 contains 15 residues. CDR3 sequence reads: CASARLAKTYNEQFF. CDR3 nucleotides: TGTGCCAGCGCGAGACTAGCGAAAACCTACAATGAGCAGTTCTTC.

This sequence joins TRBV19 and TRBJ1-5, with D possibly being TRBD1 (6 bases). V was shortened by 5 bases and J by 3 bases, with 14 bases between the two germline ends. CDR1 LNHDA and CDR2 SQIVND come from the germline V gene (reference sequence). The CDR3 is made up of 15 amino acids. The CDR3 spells CASSWTAQINQPQHF. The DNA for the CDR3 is TGTGCCAGTAGTTGGACAGCCCAGATCAATCAGCCCCAGCATTTT.